This T cell receptor beta chain comes out of a study of shared clonotypes between healthy human individuals. The method was immunoSEQ multiplex PCR; TCRdb's version includes in-frame clones alone and lacks a portion of them. Of roughly 2 million clones in the sample, about 95% were seen once. CDR1 is LNHNV and CDR2 is YYDKDF in the germline V gene (reference sequence). Trimming pared 0 bases from V and 8 bases from J, leaving 11 bases between. CDR3 size: 13 residues. CD45RO negativity and positive selection for CCR7 defined naive CD8 cells, a population that excluded terminally differentiated effector memory CD45RA+ cells.

The chain has TRBV15 and TRBJ2-7; no clear D. The clonotype was recovered from a man aged 18 to 29 in good health. Sequenced: naive CD8+ T cells sorted from blood. This CDR3 is CATSRDRGSKQYF. For the CDR3, the DNA is TGTGCCACCAGCAGAGATAGAGGATCTAAGCAGTACTTC. Drawing the rest from reference TRBV15 and TRBJ2-7, the complete variable domain is DAMVIQNPRYQVTQFGKPVTLSCSQTLNHNVMYWYQQKSSQAPKLLFHYYDKDFNNEADTPDNFQSRRPNTSFCFLDIRSPGLGDTAMYLCATSRDRGSKQYFGPGTRLTVT.